The 31 T cell receptor beta chains below were found in one sample sequenced in a study of blood T cell repertoires in COVID-19. Profiled with immunoSEQ multiplex PCR; TCRdb holds only in-frame clones, not every one. Of about 400,000 clones detected, more than 80% appear once; the ten largest clones hold 1% to 1.5%. The sample comprised peripheral blood. The source of these receptors is a man aged 35 to 55 with acute or convalescent COVID-19.

CDR3 sequence: CASRPGDRDGYTF. As DNA, the CDR3 is TGTGCCAGCAGGCCGGGCGACAGGGATGGCTACACCTTC. This chain joins TRBV6-5 and TRBJ1-2; 7 nucleotides agree with TRBD1. The J segment lost 6 bases and the V segment lost 6 bases, leaving 7 bases of the junction unmatched. From germline, CDR1 is MNHEY and CDR2 SVGAGI. CDR3 length: 13 amino acids.

This chain links TRBV5-1 with TRBJ1-1, with 9 bases lining up with TRBD1. J gave up 8 bases and V 4 bases, and 6 bases lay outside the gene matches. The CDR3 consists of 13 residues. Germline V CDR1 and CDR2: SGHRS, YFSETQ. DNA of the CDR3: TGCGCCAGCAGCGGACAGGGGTTAGGGGAAGCTTTCTTT. It yields the protein CASSGQGLGEAFF.

This clone has just one count. The gene calls are TRBV5-1 and TRBJ2-5, with D unresolved. The CDR3 extends over 15 amino acids. The V end lost 1 base, the J end lost 2 bases, and 12 bases lay between the germline ends. Germline V lookup: CDR1 SGHRS, CDR2 YFSETQ. The CDR3 DNA is TGCGCCAGCAGCTTGTCGGCGGAGAAGCAAGAGACCCAGTACTTC. Its translation: CASSLSAEKQETQYF.

The chain has TRBV5-1 and TRBJ1-1, with 7 bases aligning to TRBD1. CDR3 size: 13 residues. The germline V gene encodes CDR1 SGHRS and CDR2 YFSETQ. The trim removed 2 bases at V and 3 bases at J, leaving 1 base unmatched. DNA for the CDR3: TGCGCCAGCAGCTTTGACAGGGACACTGAAGCTTTCTTT. This translates into CASSFDRDTEAFF.

This clone occurred a few times. This chain links TRBV4-3 with TRBJ1-2, with 7 bases matching TRBD1. Trimming took 4 bases from V and 4 from J; bases not matched to a gene: 6. This CDR3 spans 14 amino acids. Germline lookup yields CDR1 LGHNA and CDR2 YSLEER. This chain's CDR3 is CASSPRGTGYGYTF. CDR3 coding DNA: TGCGCCAGCAGCCCCAGGGGGACGGGCTATGGCTACACCTTC.

This clone was found once. J is TRBJ2-7 and V is TRBV28; D might be TRBD2 (6 bases). Germline V gives CDR1 MDHEN, CDR2 SYDVKM. V lost 5 bases, J lost 3 bases, and 23 bases lay in between. The CDR3 loop spans 17 amino acids. The DNA of the CDR3 is TGTGCCAGCAGTGCCTTTCAAGAGGCGGGACCTAACTACGAGCAGTACTTC. Translating gives CASSAFQEAGPNYEQYF.

This clone was seen a single time. This chain connects TRBV27 to TRBJ2-7, with 7 bases matching TRBD1. Germline loops: CDR1 MNHEY, CDR2 SMNVEV (reference sequence). The CDR3 runs to 14 residues. The J segment lost 5 bases and the V segment lost 0 bases, leaving 4 bases of the junction unmatched. This CDR3 reads CASSLSGQRHEQYF. As DNA, the CDR3 is TGTGCCAGCAGTTTATCGGGACAGCGGCACGAGCAGTACTTC.

The CDR3 DNA is TGTGCCAGCAGTTTACCGCGGCTTGGAGGGAGGATCGGCTCCTACGAGCAGTACTTC. Protein: CASSLPRLGGRIGSYEQYF. The chain joins TRBV28 to TRBJ2-7; D perhaps matches TRBD2 (6 bases). The CDR3 is made up of 19 amino acids. In germline, CDR1 is MDHEN, CDR2 SYDVKM. With 2 bases removed from V and 0 bases from J, the gap between germline ends came to 23 bases.

The CDR3 spells CASSSRGVGTQYF. DNA for the CDR3: TGTGCCAGCAGTTCCAGGGGTGTGGGTACGCAGTATTTT. V is TRBV12-3 or TRBV12-4 and J is TRBJ2-3; possible D gene TRBD1, 6 bases. The CDR3 runs to 13 residues. Trimming stripped 4 bases from V and 8 bases from J, with 13 bases between.

Comment on this clone: Germline is not matched at one junction end, which may reflect a read error. This chain uses TRBV20-1 with TRBJ1-6; D unresolved. From germline, CDR1 is DFQATT and CDR2 SNEGSKA (reference sequence). The CDR3 is 10 residues long. The CDR3 DNA reads as TGCAGTGCTAGAGAAACCACTTTAAACTTT. This encodes CSARETTLNF.

The chain carries TRBV23-1 and TRBJ1-5, with 8 bases matching TRBD1. TRBV23-1 is an ORF, and what it does is uncertain. The CDR3 consists of 13 residues. V was clipped by 8 bases and J by 2 bases; unmatched bases: 2. CDR3 in amino acids: CASSDRGNQPQHF. The CDR3 region has the DNA TGCGCCAGCTCGGACAGGGGCAATCAGCCCCAGCATTTT.

CDR3 bases: TGTGCCAGCAGCTTAAGGGCTAGCGGGTCCTACGAGCAGTACTTC. The encoded protein is CASSLRASGSYEQYF. The chain couples TRBV5-4 to TRBJ2-7, with 8 bases that match TRBD2. Germline trimming cut 2 bases from V and 1 base from J; bases unmatched to any gene: 5. This CDR3 spans 15 amino acids. CDR1 SGHNT and CDR2 YYREEE come from the germline V gene (reference sequence).

CDR3 DNA sequence: TGCGCCAGCAGCCAAGATTATTGGGGACAGGGGATAGATACGCAGTATTTT. The encoded protein is CASSQDYWGQGIDTQYF. The rearrangement joins TRBV4-1 to TRBJ2-3, with 10 bases identical to TRBD1. V shed 0 bases and J 5 bases; nucleotides not matched to a gene: 8. The CDR3 spans 17 residues. Germline CDR1 is MGHRA and CDR2 is YSYEKL.

The gene calls are TRBV30 and TRBJ1-2, with a possible D match to TRBD1 (6 bases). V lost 6 bases to trimming and J lost 8 bases, with 22 bases between them. The length of the CDR3 is 14 residues. Per the germline V gene, CDR1 is GTSNPN and CDR2 is SVGIG (reference sequence). For the CDR3, the DNA is TGTGCCTGCCCTCCGCCCGGGGGGCAAGGCGGCTACACCTTC. Amino acid sequence: CACPPPGGQGGYTF.

This CDR3 is CASSPLFSFSYNSPLHF. The CDR3 DNA sequence: TGTGCCAGCAGCCCTCTCTTTAGTTTCTCCTATAATTCACCCCTCCACTTT. This rearrangement joins TRBV28 to TRBJ1-6; D call uncertain. This CDR3 has 17 amino acids. V was pared by 6 bases and J by 0 bases, with 15 bases between. Germline lookup yields CDR1 MDHEN and CDR2 SYDVKM. The whole variable domain, remainder taken from reference TRBV28 and TRBJ1-6, is DVKVTQSSRYLVKRTGEKVFLECVQDMDHENMFWYRQDPGLGLRLIYFSYDVKMKEKGDIPEGYSVSREKKERFSLILESASTNQTSMYLCASSPLFSFSYNSPLHFGNGTRLTVT.

The gene calls are TRBV5-6 and TRBJ2-7, with D possibly being TRBD2 (6 bases). Trimming stripped 4 bases from V and 2 bases from J, with 16 bases between. CDR1 SGHDT and CDR2 YYEEEE come from the germline V gene. The CDR3 extends over 15 amino acids. The CDR3 region is CASSKPPGAAYEQYF. CDR3 in DNA: TGTGCCAGCAGCAAACCCCCGGGAGCGGCCTACGAGCAGTACTTC.

V gene TRBV12-3 or TRBV12-4 combines with J gene TRBJ2-3, with D possibly TRBD2 on 5 matching bases. This CDR3 is built from 13 residues. Deletions cut 7 bases from V and 5 bases from J, with 13 bases between. CDR3 DNA sequence: TGTGCCAGCATGAGGGCTTTGTTAGATACGCAGTATTTT. It yields the protein CASMRALLDTQYF.

Turning to this clone: This sample includes further DNA sequences coding for the same CDR3. V gene TRBV4-3 combines with J gene TRBJ2-3; D is uncertain. V lost 4 bases and J 2 bases, leaving 13 bases between the germline ends. There are 15 residues in the CDR3. The germline CDR1 and CDR2 sequences are LGHNA and YSLEER. CDR3 amino acids: CASSPLAQITDTQYF. The CDR3 region has the DNA TGCGCCAGCAGCCCCTTGGCCCAGATCACAGATACGCAGTATTTT.

V gene TRBV5-8 combines with J gene TRBJ1-1, with 9 bases aligning to TRBD1. From germline, CDR1 is SGHTS and CDR2 YDEGEE. The CDR3 covers 15 residues. The V segment lost 3 bases and the J segment 1 base; nucleotides outside the gene matches: 4. CDR3 DNA: TGTGCCAGCAGCTGGGGGACAGGGACGAACACTGAAGCTTTCTTT. This gives the protein CASSWGTGTNTEAFF.

CDR3 DNA: TGCGCCAGCAGCTCGCGATTCTCTGGGGCCAACGTCCTGACTTTC. Translation gives CASSSRFSGANVLTF. The chain links TRBV5-1 to TRBJ2-6; no reliable D call. V lost 3 bases to trimming and J lost 0 bases, with 7 bases between them. Per the germline V gene, CDR1 is SGHRS and CDR2 is YFSETQ. CDR3 length: 15 residues. The whole variable domain, filled in from reference TRBV5-1 and TRBJ2-6, reads KAGVTQTPRYLIKTRGQQVTLSCSPISGHRSVSWYQQTPGQGLQFLFEYFSETQRNKGNFPGRFSGRQFSNSRSEMNVSTLELGDSALYLCASSSRFSGANVLTFGAGSRLTVL.

The chain employs TRBV6-6 and TRBJ1-5; 7 bases match TRBD1. The germline CDR1 and CDR2 sequences are MNHNY and SVGAGI (reference sequence). The trim removed 2 bases at V and 7 bases at J, leaving 2 bases unmatched. The CDR3 runs to 13 residues. The CDR3 coding sequence is TGTGCCAGCAGTTACAAAGGGGGCCAGCCCCAGCATTTT. Its protein is CASSYKGGQPQHF.

V and J are TRBV11-3 and TRBJ2-7, with TRBD2 matching over 12 bases. V lost 0 bases, J lost 5 bases, and 5 bases stayed unmatched. The germline gives CDR1 SGHNT, CDR2 YENEEA. The CDR3 is made up of 16 amino acids. DNA for the CDR3: TGTGCCAGCAGCTTAGATTCGCGACTAGCGGGAGACGAGCAGTACTTC. Its protein product is CASSLDSRLAGDEQYF.

This chain joins TRBV6-5 and TRBJ1-1; D not certain. Looked up from germline, CDR1 is MNHEY and CDR2 is SVGAGI. There are 13 residues in the CDR3. The V and J ends lost 6 bases and 1 base respectively, with 9 bases between them. Here the CDR3 DNA reads TGTGCCAGCAGGCGACAACCGAACACTGAAGCTTTCTTT. This translates into CASRRQPNTEAFF.

The rearrangement joins TRBV2 to TRBJ1-5; no reliable D call. This CDR3 has 14 amino acids. Deletions cut 1 base from V and 6 bases from J, with 10 bases between. Germline V CDR1 and CDR2: SNHLY, FYNNEI. The CDR3 reads CASSEESGGQPQHF. The CDR3 DNA reads as TGTGCCAGCAGTGAAGAGTCAGGAGGTCAGCCCCAGCATTTT.

A few counts support this clone. The chain employs TRBV7-2 and TRBJ2-7; D possibly corresponds to TRBD2 (5 bases). This CDR3 contains 15 residues. V lost 3 bases and J 2 bases, leaving 14 bases between the germline ends. The germline gives CDR1 SGHTA, CDR2 FQGNSA. CDR3 coding DNA: TGTGCCAGCAGCTTCGGCGGGCGGGCCCCCTACGAGCAGTACTTC. Translated: CASSFGGRAPYEQYF.

Only one count was recorded for this clone. The gene calls are TRBV5-1 and TRBJ1-1; D may be TRBD1 (5 bases). This CDR3 spans 13 amino acids. From germline, CDR1 is SGHRS and CDR2 YFSETQ. Trimming took 0 bases from V and 10 from J, leaving 13 bases between them. DNA for the CDR3: TGCGCCAGCAGCTTGGGTTCCAGGAGGGGAGCTTTCTTT. The encoded protein is CASSLGSRRGAFF.

The chain joins TRBV5-6 to TRBJ2-7; 7 bases line up with TRBD1. The junction had 2 bases not matched to a gene; V was cut back by 0 bases and J by 2 bases. Germline-derived CDR1 and CDR2 are SGHDT and YYEEEE. The CDR3 has 14 amino acids. The CDR3 sequence: CASSLAGTAYEQYF. The CDR3 DNA reads TGTGCCAGCAGCTTGGCTGGGACAGCCTACGAGCAGTACTTC.

The chain couples TRBV5-4 to TRBJ1-1; 7 bases are a match to TRBD1. V trimming: 4 bases; J trimming: 7 bases; junction bases outside the gene matches: 7. The CDR3 spans 13 residues. Germline lookup yields CDR1 SGHNT and CDR2 YYREEE (reference sequence). In DNA form, the CDR3 reads TGTGCCAGCAGCGGGGGGACAGCCATTGAAGCTTTCTTT. It translates to CASSGGTAIEAFF.

The chain employs TRBV7-9 and TRBJ1-2; D possibly corresponds to TRBD1 (6 bases). Germline loops: CDR1 SEHNR, CDR2 FQNEAQ (reference sequence). V was trimmed by 5 bases and J by 4 bases, leaving 20 bases between them. This CDR3 has 16 amino acids. The CDR3 loop is CASSDGTRTESYGYTF. DNA for the CDR3: TGTGCCAGCAGCGACGGTACAAGGACAGAGAGCTATGGCTACACCTTC.

The chain is built from TRBV27 and TRBJ1-1; 7 bases fit TRBD1. Losses at the gene ends were 5 bases for V and 3 bases for J; bases not matched to a gene: 6. CDR1 and CDR2 from the germline V gene are MNHEY and SMNVEV (reference sequence). CDR3 length equals 14 residues. CDR3 protein: CASSPTGADTEAFF. The CDR3 DNA reads as TGTGCCAGCAGTCCTACAGGGGCGGACACTGAAGCTTTCTTT.

The chain carries TRBV7-9 and TRBJ2-2; TRBD2 agrees at 11 bases. The germline gives CDR1 SEHNR, CDR2 FQNEAQ (reference sequence). CDR3 length: 17 residues. Germline trimming cut 2 bases from V and 4 bases from J; bases unmatched to any gene: 6. The CDR3 protein is CASSLIAGGPGTGELFF. The CDR3 region has the DNA TGTGCCAGCAGCTTAATAGCGGGAGGGCCAGGCACCGGGGAGCTGTTTTTT.